Following are 21 T cell receptor beta chains from one sample sequenced in a study of identical twins. TCRdb called the 5' RACE reads again in MiXCR, with one record for every CDR3 protein. The sample holds around 480,000 distinct CDR3 sequences, approximately 15% seen once. The sample also formed part of further work on yellow fever vaccine responses in identical twins.

The material sequenced was CD4+ T cells sorted from blood. Source of these receptors: a woman aged 18-30 years in good health.

The CDR3 region is CASRKPGGGVYNSPLHF. In DNA form, the CDR3 reads TGTGCCAGCAGGAAACCCGGCGGAGGGGTGTATAATTCACCCCTCCACTTT. The gene calls are TRBV21-1 and TRBJ1-6. TRBV21-1 is classified as a pseudogene. This CDR3 spans 17 amino acids.

The chain links TRBV28 to TRBJ2-1, with D possibly being TRBD1 (6 bases). The CDR3 is 13 residues long. The V end lost 6 bases, the J end lost 12 bases, and 18 bases lay between the germline ends. The V gene's germline CDR1 is MDHEN and CDR2 SYDVKM. CDR3 nucleotides: TGTGCCAGCAGATCAGGGCAATTCAGGGGGCAGTTCTTC. This codes for CASRSGQFRGQFF. The variable domain in full, completed from reference TRBV28 and TRBJ2-1, reads DVKVTQSSRYLVKRTGEKVFLECVQDMDHENMFWYRQDPGLGLRLIYFSYDVKMKEKGDIPEGYSVSREKKERFSLILESASTNQTSMYLCASRSGQFRGQFFGPGTRLTVL.

This clonotype has only a few counts. This chain uses TRBV3-1 with TRBJ2-5; D remains ambiguous. Per germline, CDR1 LGHDT and CDR2 YNNKEL (reference sequence). Between the trimmed V and J ends, which lost 0 bases and 7 bases, there was a span of 6 bases. This CDR3 region has 12 residues. The CDR3 DNA sequence: TGTGCCAGCAGCCAAGACCGTGCGACCCAGTACTTC. As protein: CASSQDRATQYF.

In its sample, this clonotype was seen many times. This chain links TRBV10-3 with TRBJ1-5, with a tentative D call TRBD1 (6 bases). The V gene's germline CDR1 is ENHRY and CDR2 SYGVKD. This CDR3 spans 13 amino acids. Between the trimmed V and J ends, which lost 6 bases and 4 bases, there was a span of 10 bases. Here the CDR3 DNA reads TGTGCCATCAGACAGGGTGGTAATCAGCCCCAGCATTTT. Protein: CAIRQGGNQPQHF.

The V gene is TRBV20-1, the J gene TRBJ2-1, with TRBD2 identical over 14 bases. CDR1 is DFQATT, CDR2 SNEGSKA, per germline (reference sequence). The CDR3 has 15 amino acids. V lost 4 bases to trimming and J lost 10 bases; unmatched junction nucleotides: 9. This CDR3 is CSAKLMTSGRAEQFF. CDR3 bases: TGCAGTGCTAAGTTGATGACTAGCGGGAGGGCAGAGCAGTTCTTC.

The chain has TRBV20-1 and TRBJ2-1; TRBD2 matches at 9 bases. The germline gives CDR1 DFQATT, CDR2 SNEGSKA (reference sequence). V trimming: 6 bases; J trimming: 3 bases; junction bases outside the gene matches: 3. This CDR3 has 13 amino acids. CDR3 bases: TGCAGTGCCCTAGCGGGACTCTACAATGAGCAGTTCTTC. It yields the protein CSALAGLYNEQFF.

This clonotype was seen many times. The J gene is TRBJ1-6, the V gene TRBV7-2; D is possibly TRBD1 (6 bases). Germline CDR1 SGHTA, CDR2 FQGNSA. The CDR3 runs to 13 residues. The V end was cut by 5 bases, the J end by 10 bases, with 12 bases between. CDR3 region: CASSPHRDSPLHF. The DNA of the CDR3 is TGTGCCAGCAGCCCTCACAGGGACTCACCCCTCCACTTT.

This clonotype has just a few counts. The chain has TRBV27 and TRBJ1-4, with 7 bases matching TRBD1. The germline gives CDR1 MNHEY, CDR2 SMNVEV (reference sequence). V lost 6 bases to trimming and J lost 7 bases; unmatched junction nucleotides: 8. The CDR3 is made up of 14 amino acids. The CDR3 reads CASRFGGGGEKLFF. The CDR3, as DNA: TGTGCCAGCAGATTTGGAGGGGGCGGTGAAAAACTGTTTTTT.

The chain employs TRBV28 and TRBJ2-1, with 10 bases identical to TRBD2. The CDR3 loop spans 18 amino acids. V gave up 8 bases and J gave up 3 bases; unmatched junction bases: 16. Germline CDR1 reads MDHEN; CDR2 reads SYDVKM. The DNA of the CDR3 is TGTGCCAGCTCAACCCTTGGGAAGCGGGGGGGAAACTACAATGAGCAGTTCTTC. Protein product: CASSTLGKRGGNYNEQFF.

This clonotype was counted a few times. This chain joins TRBV12-3 or TRBV12-4 and TRBJ1-6, with 11 nucleotides matching TRBD1. V was pared by 6 bases and J by 12 bases, with 10 bases of the junction left unmatched. The CDR3 totals 15 residues. This CDR3 reads CASRAGTGGSGPLHF. The CDR3, as DNA: TGTGCCAGCAGGGCCGGGACAGGGGGAAGCGGACCCCTCCACTTT.

The rearrangement links TRBV27 to TRBJ2-3; 13 nucleotides line up with TRBD2. Germline V gives CDR1 MNHEY, CDR2 SMNVEV (reference sequence). The CDR3 consists of 16 residues. J lost 7 bases, V lost 3 bases, and 7 bases had no gene match. This CDR3 reads CASSFRTSGGAYTQYF. The CDR3 nucleotides read TGTGCCAGCAGTTTCCGGACTAGCGGGGGAGCGTATACGCAGTATTTT.

The V call is TRBV7-3, the J call TRBJ1-1; no clear D. From germline, CDR1 is SGHTA and CDR2 FQGTGA. Trimming stripped 5 bases from V and 0 bases from J, with 7 bases between. The CDR3 sequence is 13 residues long. As DNA, the CDR3 is TGTGCCAGCAGCCCGACGATGAACACTGAAGCTTTCTTT. It codes for CASSPTMNTEAFF.

The V and J genes are TRBV2 and TRBJ2-5; D possibly corresponds to TRBD1 (5 bases). The germline CDR1 and CDR2 sequences are SNHLY and FYNNEI. The CDR3 extends over 14 amino acids. V was cut by 8 bases and J by 4 bases, with 17 bases left in between. The CDR3 nucleotides read TGTGCCAGCGGTGGACAACGTGCGAGAGAGACCCAGTACTTC. It codes for CASGGQRARETQYF. Based on the CDR3 plus reference TRBV2 and TRBJ2-5, the full variable domain is EPEVTQTPSHQVTQMGQEVILRCVPISNHLYFYWYRQILGQKVEFLVSFYNNEISEKSEIFDDQFSVERPDGSNFTLKIRSTKLEDSAMYFCASGGQRARETQYFGPGTRLLVL.

This clonotype was seen ten or more times. The genes are TRBV5-1 and TRBJ2-1; TRBD2 agrees at 11 bases. Losses at the gene ends were 4 bases for V and 0 bases for J; bases not matched to a gene: 3. The CDR3 has 16 residues. Per the germline V gene, CDR1 is SGHRS and CDR2 is YFSETQ. CDR3: CASSPTSGASYNEQFF. CDR3 coding DNA: TGCGCCAGCAGCCCGACTAGCGGGGCCTCCTACAATGAGCAGTTCTTC.

This clonotype has only a few counts. The gene calls are TRBV29-1 and TRBJ2-2; the D gene is possibly TRBD2 (6 bases). Germline-derived CDR1 and CDR2 are SQVTM and ANQGSEA. This CDR3 spans 14 amino acids. V lost 2 bases and J lost 5, with 12 bases in between. The DNA for the CDR3 is TGCAGCGTTGAATCCCGGGAGAGGACCGGGGAGCTGTTTTTT. This codes for CSVESRERTGELFF.

The rearrangement joins TRBV7-2 to TRBJ2-3; 7 bases map to TRBD2. The germline V gene encodes CDR1 SGHTA and CDR2 FQGNSA. The V segment lost 8 bases and the J segment 1 base; nucleotides outside the gene matches: 6. CDR3 length: 14 residues. CDR3 coding DNA: TGTGCCAGCGAGCGGGGTCGTGGCACAGATACGCAGTATTTT. As protein: CASERGRGTDTQYF.

This clonotype has ten or more counts. The chain joins TRBV6-2 or TRBV6-3 to TRBJ2-7; tentatively, D is TRBD2 (6 bases). The CDR3 is 15 residues long. Looked up from germline, CDR1 is MNHEY and CDR2 is SVGEGT. The ends were cut back, 5 bases at V and 0 bases at J, with 14 bases in the middle. The CDR3 bases are TGTGCCAGCAGTCCGCCGGGACTCCACTCCTACGAGCAGTACTTC. Translating gives CASSPPGLHSYEQYF.

This clonotype was seen a handful of times. The rearrangement uses TRBV6-5 and TRBJ2-2; 8 positions agree with TRBD1. This CDR3 has 17 residues. Germline V lookup: CDR1 MNHEY, CDR2 SVGAGI. The ends lost 4 bases at V and 0 bases at J; junction bases unmatched: 7. CDR3: CASSSTGEVTNTGELFF. CDR3 coding DNA: TGTGCCAGCAGTTCGACAGGGGAGGTCACGAACACCGGGGAGCTGTTTTTT.

This chain uses TRBV6-2 or TRBV6-3 with TRBJ2-2, with 10 bases matching TRBD2. CDR3 length equals 15 residues. Losses at the gene ends were 7 bases for V and 2 bases for J; bases not matched to a gene: 4. CDR1 is MNHEY, CDR2 SVGEGT, per germline. The CDR3 protein is CASIPSGGNTGELFF. Here the CDR3 DNA reads TGTGCCAGCATCCCTAGCGGGGGAAACACCGGGGAGCTGTTTTTT.

V usage is TRBV4-3 and J usage is TRBJ2-7; tentatively, D is TRBD1 (6 bases). Germline CDR1 reads LGHNA; CDR2 reads YSLEER. The CDR3 length is 13 residues. V was clipped by 6 bases and J by 6 bases, with 15 bases between them. CDR3 in amino acids: CASSQGLVGEQYF. For the CDR3, the DNA is TGCGCCAGCAGTCAGGGGCTAGTTGGCGAGCAGTACTTC.

The chain carries TRBV9 and TRBJ2-7, with 11 bases identical to TRBD1. Germline V CDR1 and CDR2: SGDLS, YYNGEE. V lost 4 bases and J lost 3; bases outside the gene matches: 12. The CDR3 has 17 residues. CDR3 sequence (DNA): TGTGCCAGCAGCCCCCGAGCATGGACAGGGGGCAACTACGAGCAGTACTTC. Its translation: CASSPRAWTGGNYEQYF.